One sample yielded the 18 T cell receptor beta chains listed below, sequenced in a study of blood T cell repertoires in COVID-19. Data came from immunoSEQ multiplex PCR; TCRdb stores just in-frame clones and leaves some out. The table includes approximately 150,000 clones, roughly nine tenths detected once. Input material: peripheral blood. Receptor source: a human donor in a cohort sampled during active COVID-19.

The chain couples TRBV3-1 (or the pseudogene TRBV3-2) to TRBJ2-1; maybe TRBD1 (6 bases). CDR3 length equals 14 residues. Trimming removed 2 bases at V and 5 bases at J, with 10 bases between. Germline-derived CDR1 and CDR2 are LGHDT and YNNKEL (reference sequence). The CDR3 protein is CASSQWGQNNEQFF. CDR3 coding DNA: TGTGCCAGCAGCCAATGGGGACAAAACAATGAGCAGTTCTTC.

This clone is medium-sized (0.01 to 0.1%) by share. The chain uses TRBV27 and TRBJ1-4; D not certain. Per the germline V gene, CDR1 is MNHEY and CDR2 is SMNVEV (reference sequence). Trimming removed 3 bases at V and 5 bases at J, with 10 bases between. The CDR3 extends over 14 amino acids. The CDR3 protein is CASSFGSPNEKLFF. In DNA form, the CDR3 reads TGTGCCAGCAGTTTCGGTAGCCCCAATGAAAAACTGTTTTTT.

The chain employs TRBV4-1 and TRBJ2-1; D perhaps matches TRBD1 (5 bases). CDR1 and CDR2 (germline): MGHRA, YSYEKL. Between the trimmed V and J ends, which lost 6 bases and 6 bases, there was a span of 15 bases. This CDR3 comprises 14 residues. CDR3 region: CASRRQSPLNEQFF. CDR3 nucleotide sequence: TGCGCCAGCAGGCGACAGTCTCCGCTCAATGAGCAGTTCTTC.

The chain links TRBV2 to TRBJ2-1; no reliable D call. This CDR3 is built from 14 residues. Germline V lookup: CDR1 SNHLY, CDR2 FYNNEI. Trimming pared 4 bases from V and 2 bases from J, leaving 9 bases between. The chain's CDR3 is CASSAGPPYNEQFF. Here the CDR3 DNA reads TGTGCCAGCAGTGCAGGTCCGCCCTACAATGAGCAGTTCTTC.

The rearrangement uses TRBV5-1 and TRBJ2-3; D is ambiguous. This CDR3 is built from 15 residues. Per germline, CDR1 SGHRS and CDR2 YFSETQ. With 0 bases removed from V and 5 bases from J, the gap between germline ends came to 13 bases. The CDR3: CASSLAIQVRDTQYF. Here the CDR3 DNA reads TGCGCCAGCAGCTTGGCCATCCAGGTCAGAGATACGCAGTATTTT. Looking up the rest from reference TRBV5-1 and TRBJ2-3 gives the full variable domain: KAGVTQTPRYLIKTRGQQVTLSCSPISGHRSVSWYQQTPGQGLQFLFEYFSETQRNKGNFPGRFSGRQFSNSRSEMNVSTLELGDSALYLCASSLAIQVRDTQYFGPGTRLTVL.

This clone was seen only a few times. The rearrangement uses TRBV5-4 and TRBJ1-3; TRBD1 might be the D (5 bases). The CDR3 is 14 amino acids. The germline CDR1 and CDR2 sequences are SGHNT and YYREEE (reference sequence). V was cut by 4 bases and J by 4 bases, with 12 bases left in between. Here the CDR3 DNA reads TGTGCCAGCAGCCCCGCGGGGACGGGAAACACCATATATTTT. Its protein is CASSPAGTGNTIYF.

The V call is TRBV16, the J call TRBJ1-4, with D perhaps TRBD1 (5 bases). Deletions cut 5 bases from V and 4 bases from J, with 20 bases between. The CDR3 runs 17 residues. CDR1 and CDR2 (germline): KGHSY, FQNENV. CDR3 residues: CASSMNQFWGFNEKLFF. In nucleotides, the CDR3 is TGTGCCAGCAGCATGAACCAATTTTGGGGCTTTAATGAAAAACTGTTTTTT.

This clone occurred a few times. CDR3 protein: CASSPTGIYGYTF. CDR3 in DNA: TGTGCCAGCAGCCCCACAGGGATCTATGGCTACACCTTC. V and J are TRBV3-1 (or the pseudogene TRBV3-2) and TRBJ1-2, with D tentatively TRBD1 (6 bases). The CDR3 has 13 residues. The V gene lost 4 bases and the J gene lost 4 bases, with 10 bases spanning the gap. Looked up from germline, CDR1 is LGHDT and CDR2 is YNNKEL (reference sequence).

The CDR3 here is CASRPTGGPGSPLHF. DNA for the CDR3: TGTGCCAGCAGGCCGACAGGGGGCCCGGGTTCACCCCTCCACTTT. The chain carries TRBV27 and TRBJ1-6, with 10 bases matching TRBD1. In germline, CDR1 is MNHEY, CDR2 SMNVEV (reference sequence). The CDR3 spans 15 residues. J was trimmed by 9 bases and V by 6 bases; bases with no gene match: 8.

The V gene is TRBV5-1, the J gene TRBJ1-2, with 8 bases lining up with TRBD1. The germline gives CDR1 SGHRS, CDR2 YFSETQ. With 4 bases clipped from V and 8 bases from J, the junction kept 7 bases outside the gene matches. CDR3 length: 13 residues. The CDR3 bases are TGCGCCAGCAGCGATCAGGGGGCTGAGGGCTACACCTTC. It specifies CASSDQGAEGYTF.

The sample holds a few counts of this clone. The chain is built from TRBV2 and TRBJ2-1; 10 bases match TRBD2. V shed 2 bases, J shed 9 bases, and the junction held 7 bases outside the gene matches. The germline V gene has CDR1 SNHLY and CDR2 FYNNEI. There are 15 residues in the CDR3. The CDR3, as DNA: TGTGCCAGCAGTGAATCGAGCGGGGGGGCCGGTGAGCAGTTCTTC. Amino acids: CASSESSGGAGEQFF.

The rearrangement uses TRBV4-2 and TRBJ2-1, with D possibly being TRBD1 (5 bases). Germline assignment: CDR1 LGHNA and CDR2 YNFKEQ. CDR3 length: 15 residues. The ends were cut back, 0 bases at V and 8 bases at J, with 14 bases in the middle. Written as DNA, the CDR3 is TGTGCCAGCAGCCAAGATCGGATAGGGGTCTATGAGCAGTTCTTC. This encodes CASSQDRIGVYEQFF.

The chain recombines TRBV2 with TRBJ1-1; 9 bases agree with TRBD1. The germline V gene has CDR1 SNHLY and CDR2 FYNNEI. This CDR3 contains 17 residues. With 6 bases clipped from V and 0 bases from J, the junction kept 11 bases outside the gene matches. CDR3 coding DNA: TGTGCCAGCAGGGAGGGACAGGGCCCTTTTCTGAACACTGAAGCTTTCTTT. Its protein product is CASREGQGPFLNTEAFF.

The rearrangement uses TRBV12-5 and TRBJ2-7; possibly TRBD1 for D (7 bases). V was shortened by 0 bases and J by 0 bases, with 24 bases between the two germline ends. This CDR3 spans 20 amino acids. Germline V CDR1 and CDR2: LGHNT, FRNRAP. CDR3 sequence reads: CASGLVEGLLGQRASYEQYF. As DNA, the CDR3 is TGTGCTAGTGGTTTGGTAGAAGGGTTGCTGGGACAGCGGGCCTCCTACGAGCAGTACTTC.

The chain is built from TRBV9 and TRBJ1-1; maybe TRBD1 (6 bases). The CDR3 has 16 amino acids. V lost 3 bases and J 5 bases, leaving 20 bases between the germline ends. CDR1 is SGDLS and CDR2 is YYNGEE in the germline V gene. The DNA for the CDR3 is TGTGCCAGCAGCGACGAGCTACAGGGAAGGCGGACTGAAGCTTTCTTT. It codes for CASSDELQGRRTEAFF.

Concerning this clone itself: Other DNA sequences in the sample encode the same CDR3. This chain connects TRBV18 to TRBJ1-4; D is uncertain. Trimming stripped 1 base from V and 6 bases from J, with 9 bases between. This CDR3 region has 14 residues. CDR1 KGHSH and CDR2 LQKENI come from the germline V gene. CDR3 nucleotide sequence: TGTGCCAGCTCACCACAAGGCGGGGATGAAAAACTGTTTTTT. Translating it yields CASSPQGGDEKLFF.

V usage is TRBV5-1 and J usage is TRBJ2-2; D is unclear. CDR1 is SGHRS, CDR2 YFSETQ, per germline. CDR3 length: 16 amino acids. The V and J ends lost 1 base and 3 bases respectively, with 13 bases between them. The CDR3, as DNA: TGCGCCAGCAGCTTGTCGGTGCTTCGCGACACCGGGGAGCTGTTTTTT. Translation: CASSLSVLRDTGELFF.

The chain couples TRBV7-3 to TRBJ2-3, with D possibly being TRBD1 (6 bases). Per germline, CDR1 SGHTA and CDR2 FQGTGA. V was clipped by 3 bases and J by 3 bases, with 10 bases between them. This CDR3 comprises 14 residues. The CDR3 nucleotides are TGTGCCAGCAGCTTTACAGGGTGGACAGATACGCAGTATTTT. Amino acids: CASSFTGWTDTQYF. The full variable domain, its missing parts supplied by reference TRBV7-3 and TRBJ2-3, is GAGVSQTPSNKVTEKGKYVELRCDPISGHTALYWYRQSLGQGPEFLIYFQGTGAADDSGLPNDRFFAVRPEGSVSTLKIQRTERGDSAVYLCASSFTGWTDTQYFGPGTRLTVL.